Presented here are 18 T cell receptor beta chains from one specimen sequenced in a study of blood T cell repertoires in COVID-19. Here immunoSEQ multiplex PCR was the method, and the copy in TCRdb shows in-frame clones only, minus some. The data contain more than 65,000 clones, 65% to 85% of them singletons. The sample was peripheral blood. These TCRs come from a man aged 55 to 70 with active or convalescent COVID-19.

This clone was found a few times. V usage is TRBV15 and J usage is TRBJ1-3; 7 bases line up with TRBD1. The CDR3 extends over 17 amino acids. V trimming: 5 bases; J trimming: 4 bases; junction bases outside the gene matches: 14. Germline V CDR1 and CDR2: LNHNV, YYDKDF (reference sequence). The CDR3 DNA reads TGTGCCACCAGCGGTTACCCCGGGACAGCCAAGGGAAACACCATATATTTT. The encoded protein is CATSGYPGTAKGNTIYF.

V is TRBV18 and J is TRBJ1-1; D remains unclear. In germline, CDR1 is KGHSH, CDR2 LQKENI. Between the trimmed V and J ends, which lost 4 bases and 1 base, there was a span of 13 bases. CDR3 length: 15 amino acids. The CDR3 reads CASSRVGGSNTEAFF. The CDR3 DNA reads TGTGCCAGCTCACGAGTAGGCGGGTCGAACACTGAAGCTTTCTTT.

The chain joins TRBV27 to TRBJ2-3, with 7 bases identical to TRBD1. V dropped 3 bases and J dropped 2; count of bases not matched to a gene: 2. From germline, CDR1 is MNHEY and CDR2 SMNVEV (reference sequence). CDR3 length equals 14 residues. The CDR3 protein is CASSLGQFTDTQYF. The CDR3 DNA reads as TGTGCCAGCAGTTTGGGACAGTTCACAGATACGCAGTATTTT.

As concerns this clone: At one boundary the junction diverges from the germline segment, which might be a read error. This chain uses TRBV19 with TRBJ1-2; D uncertain. Germline CDR1 LNHDA, CDR2 SQIVND (reference sequence). This CDR3 comprises 9 residues. In DNA, the CDR3 is TGCGGGGTTTTCTATGGCTACACCTTC. Its translation: CGVFYGYTF.

V and J are TRBV12-3 or TRBV12-4 and TRBJ1-6; D is ambiguous. Trimming removed 5 bases at V and 7 bases at J, with 9 bases between. The CDR3 runs to 13 residues. CDR3 in amino acids: CASSPDGNSPLHF. CDR3 coding DNA: TGTGCCAGCAGTCCCGACGGGAATTCACCCCTCCACTTT.

This chain connects TRBV19 to TRBJ1-1; possibly TRBD1 for D (5 bases). V gave up 3 bases and J gave up 6 bases, with 5 bases separating them. Per germline, CDR1 LNHDA and CDR2 SQIVND (reference sequence). The CDR3 consists of 11 residues. The CDR3 DNA reads TGTGCCAGTAGTATCAGGGCTGAAGCTTTCTTT. Translation gives CASSIRAEAFF.

The chain recombines TRBV9 with TRBJ1-1; D unclear. Germline assignment: CDR1 SGDLS and CDR2 YYNGEE. V lost 0 bases and J 4 bases, leaving 13 bases between the germline ends. The CDR3 runs to 15 residues. CDR3 loop: CASSVAGLGSTEAFF. CDR3 in DNA: TGTGCCAGCAGCGTAGCGGGGTTGGGTTCCACTGAAGCTTTCTTT.

The rearrangement joins TRBV19 to TRBJ1-2; 10 positions match TRBD1. V was clipped by 5 bases and J by 0 bases; unmatched bases: 6. Germline CDR1 reads LNHDA; CDR2 reads SQIVND (reference sequence). The CDR3 is 16 residues long. The CDR3 DNA is TGTGCCAGTAGTCCTTCCGGACAGGGGGCTAACTATGGCTACACCTTC. Amino acid sequence: CASSPSGQGANYGYTF.

Only one count was recorded for this clone. The genes are TRBV12-5 and TRBJ1-5; 9 nucleotides align to TRBD1. The length of the CDR3 is 14 residues. In germline, CDR1 is LGHNT, CDR2 FRNRAP. V gave up 7 bases and J gave up 9 bases; unmatched junction bases: 10. CDR3 coding DNA: TGTGCTAGTGCTCTAGGGACAGGGTTTGCGCCCCAGCATTTT. Amino acid sequence: CASALGTGFAPQHF.

The V call is TRBV7-3, the J call TRBJ2-1; 11 bases fit TRBD1. V dropped 2 bases and J dropped 8; count of bases not matched to a gene: 5. Germline lookup yields CDR1 SGHTA and CDR2 FQGTGA. The CDR3 extends over 15 amino acids. The CDR3 protein is CASSLGQGAGYEQFF. CDR3 sequence (DNA): TGTGCCAGCAGCTTAGGACAGGGGGCGGGCTATGAGCAGTTCTTC.

This clone appeared a few times. The chain employs TRBV23-1 and TRBJ1-3; TRBD1 agrees at 11 bases. TRBV23-1 is an ORF for which the function is uncertain. V was clipped by 0 bases and J by 7 bases; unmatched bases: 5. This CDR3 spans 16 amino acids. The CDR3 loop is CASSQSWTGGRNTIYF. The CDR3 DNA follows: TGCGCCAGCAGTCAATCTTGGACAGGGGGCAGGAACACCATATATTTT.

The V call is TRBV5-4, the J call TRBJ1-3; D is possibly TRBD1 (5 bases). Germline CDR1 is SGHNT and CDR2 is YYREEE (reference sequence). The V gene lost 2 bases and the J gene lost 0 bases, with 21 bases spanning the gap. The CDR3 consists of 19 residues. CDR3 nucleotides: TGTGCCAGCAGCTTTATATCGTTTAGACAGTCGAGCTCTGGAAACACCATATATTTT. Protein sequence: CASSFISFRQSSSGNTIYF.

This clone was picked up one time. The CDR3 region has the DNA TGCAGCGTTAGGAGACAGGGCACCGGGGAGCTGTTTTTT. Translation gives CSVRRQGTGELFF. V is TRBV29-1 and J is TRBJ2-2, with TRBD1 matching over 7 bases. V dropped 5 bases and J dropped 4; count of bases not matched to a gene: 4. This CDR3 is built from 13 residues. CDR1 SQVTM and CDR2 ANQGSEA come from the germline V gene.

This clone has just one count. The V gene is TRBV4-3, the J gene TRBJ2-5; TRBD2 agrees at 10 bases. In germline, CDR1 is LGHNA, CDR2 YSLEER. This CDR3 spans 17 amino acids. The trim removed 0 bases at V and 6 bases at J, leaving 10 bases unmatched. The CDR3 nucleotides read TGCGCCAGCAGCCAAGACCGGGTTATTAGCGGGGGGCAGACCCAGTACTTC. Its protein product is CASSQDRVISGGQTQYF.

A word on this clone: Within the sample, other DNA sequences also encode this same CDR3. The chain recombines TRBV6-6 with TRBJ1-1; no clear D gene. V was clipped by 2 bases and J by 2 bases, with 6 bases between them. Germline CDR1 is MNHNY and CDR2 is SVGAGI (reference sequence). The CDR3 has 13 residues. The CDR3, as DNA: TGTGCCAGCAGTTACAGAGGTAACACTGAAGCTTTCTTT. It specifies CASSYRGNTEAFF.

This chain connects TRBV4-2 to TRBJ1-1, with 10 bases matching TRBD1. Unmatched junction bases numbered 4, after V lost 1 base and J lost 5 bases. Looked up from germline, CDR1 is LGHNA and CDR2 is YNFKEQ. The CDR3 runs to 15 residues. The CDR3 loop is CASSQGQGAGTEAFF. For the CDR3, the DNA is TGTGCCAGCAGCCAAGGACAGGGGGCAGGGACTGAAGCTTTCTTT.

The genes are TRBV19 and TRBJ1-5; maybe TRBD1 (5 bases). Germline loops: CDR1 LNHDA, CDR2 SQIVND (reference sequence). V shed 6 bases and J shed 3 bases, with 12 bases lying between them. This CDR3 region has 14 residues. CDR3 DNA: TGTGCCAGTAGGGGGAGGGGACCCAATCAGCCCCAGCATTTT. It yields the protein CASRGRGPNQPQHF.

This clone was counted a single time. V and J are TRBV6-5 and TRBJ2-5, with 7 nucleotides matching TRBD2. V lost 0 bases to trimming and J lost 2 bases; unmatched junction nucleotides: 3. The germline CDR1 and CDR2 sequences are MNHEY and SVGAGI. The CDR3 extends over 15 amino acids. This chain's CDR3 is CASSYSQRGQETQYF. Written as DNA, the CDR3 is TGTGCCAGCAGTTACTCGCAGCGGGGACAAGAGACCCAGTACTTC.